Below are 25 T cell receptor beta chains sequenced from a single sample in a study of T cells in narcolepsy. Profiled with immunoSEQ multiplex PCR; TCRdb holds only in-frame clones, not every one. The table records 30,000 to 45,000 clones, approximately 85% of them present only once. The specimen was CD45RA- memory CD4+ T cells from PBMCs. These receptor sequences come from a human donor with narcolepsy.

About this clone itself: One end of the junction does not line up with germline, which may come from a read error. The J gene is TRBJ1-5, the V gene TRBV13; a possible D gene is TRBD1 (5 bases). The germline V gene has CDR1 PRHDT and CDR2 FYEKMQ (reference sequence). The CDR3 length is 17 residues. CDR3 sequence: CASSLSTGTPSSQPQHF. CDR3 DNA: TGTGCCAGCAGCCTGTCAACCGGGACCCCGAGCAGTCAGCCCCAGCATTTT.

The chain joins TRBV11-2 to TRBJ1-2; maybe TRBD1 (6 bases). The CDR3 has 13 amino acids. Trimming pared 5 bases from V and 4 bases from J, leaving 11 bases between. In germline, CDR1 is SGHAT, CDR2 FQNNGV. The CDR3 sequence is CASSPGQGYGYTF. The CDR3 nucleotides are TGTGCCAGCAGCCCGGGACAAGGCTATGGCTACACCTTC.

This clone was counted between two and nine times. The chain joins TRBV4-2 to TRBJ2-3; 10 positions match TRBD2. Trimming at V came to 1 base and at J to 4 bases, leaving 5 bases not matched to a gene. CDR1 LGHNA and CDR2 YNFKEQ come from the germline V gene. CDR3 length: 16 amino acids. This CDR3 reads CASSQGVAGGADTQYF. The CDR3 nucleotides are TGTGCCAGCAGCCAAGGGGTAGCGGGGGGCGCAGATACGCAGTATTTT.

The rearrangement links TRBV6-1 to TRBJ1-2; 7 bases fit TRBD1. Germline V lookup: CDR1 MNHNS, CDR2 SASEGT. The CDR3 has 14 amino acids. The J segment lost 5 bases and the V segment lost 0 bases, leaving 3 bases of the junction unmatched. CDR3 in amino acids: CASSEAQGQYGYTF. The CDR3 nucleotides read TGTGCCAGCAGTGAAGCGCAGGGACAGTATGGCTACACCTTC.

The rearrangement links TRBV5-1 to TRBJ2-5; tentatively, D is TRBD2 (6 bases). Trimming pared 1 base from V and 5 bases from J, leaving 12 bases between. The CDR3 spans 14 residues. Germline-derived CDR1 and CDR2 are SGHRS and YFSETQ. DNA for the CDR3: TGCGCCAGCAGCTTGATCGGGGGTCAGGAGACCCAGTACTTC. The encoded protein is CASSLIGGQETQYF. Drawing the rest from reference TRBV5-1 and TRBJ2-5, the complete variable domain is KAGVTQTPRYLIKTRGQQVTLSCSPISGHRSVSWYQQTPGQGLQFLFEYFSETQRNKGNFPGRFSGRQFSNSRSEMNVSTLELGDSALYLCASSLIGGQETQYFGPGTRLLVL.

The CDR3 coding sequence is TGTGCCAGTAGTATCCCGGGGGGGACCGGGGAGCTGTTTTTT. Protein sequence: CASSIPGGTGELFF. The chain has TRBV19 and TRBJ2-2, with 8 bases identical to TRBD2. Germline trimming cut 3 bases from V and 5 bases from J; bases unmatched to any gene: 2. The CDR3 contains 14 residues. CDR1 is LNHDA, CDR2 SQIVND, per germline (reference sequence).

V and J are TRBV10-1 and TRBJ2-3; D unclear. Looked up from germline, CDR1 is WNHNN and CDR2 is SYGVQD (reference sequence). This CDR3 spans 12 amino acids. Trimming took off 9 bases at V and 2 bases at J, with 9 bases between the two ends. In nucleotides, the CDR3 is TGCGCCAGTAGTCGGGCCACAGATACGCAGTATTTT. This encodes CASSRATDTQYF.

This clone has a single count. The rearrangement joins TRBV4-1 to TRBJ2-3, with D perhaps matching TRBD2 (7 bases). Germline CDR1 is MGHRA and CDR2 is YSYEKL. There are 16 residues in the CDR3. Trimming pared 0 bases from V and 5 bases from J, leaving 15 bases between. DNA of the CDR3: TGCGCCAGCAGCCAAGATAGTAGAAGGGGGGGAGATACGCAGTATTTT. Amino acids: CASSQDSRRGGDTQYF.

V and J are TRBV7-2 and TRBJ2-2; 12 bases align to TRBD1. The CDR3 extends over 17 amino acids. Germline CDR1 SGHTA, CDR2 FQGNSA. V trimming: 5 bases; J trimming: 4 bases; junction bases outside the gene matches: 8. In DNA form, the CDR3 reads TGTGCCAGCAGCGTTGTCGGGACAGGGGGCTTCACCGGGGAGCTGTTTTTT. Amino acid sequence: CASSVVGTGGFTGELFF.

Regarding this clone: A read error is likely, as this CDR3 ends without the conserved phenylalanine or tryptophan. The rearrangement joins TRBV6-6 to TRBJ1-2, with D possibly matching TRBD1 (6 bases). The CDR3 covers 12 residues. V shed 6 bases and J shed 1 base, with 6 bases lying between them. Germline CDR1 and CDR2: MNHNY and SVGAGI (reference sequence). In DNA form, the CDR3 reads TGTGCCAGCAGACAGGGTAACTATGGCTACACCCTC. It yields the protein CASRQGNYGYTL.

The rearrangement uses TRBV7-2 and TRBJ2-1, with TRBD1 matching over 7 bases. Germline V gene lookup returns CDR1 SGHTA and CDR2 FQGNSA. This CDR3 contains 13 residues. V was pared by 5 bases and J by 10 bases, with 8 bases of the junction left unmatched. CDR3 residues: CASSIDRVREQFF. The CDR3, as DNA: TGTGCCAGCAGCATCGACAGGGTCAGAGAGCAGTTCTTC.

The chain has TRBV6-6 and TRBJ1-2; no clear D. The V gene's germline CDR1 is MNHNY and CDR2 SVGAGI (reference sequence). Deletions cut 2 bases from V and 5 bases from J, with 15 bases between. The CDR3 is made up of 15 amino acids. The CDR3, as DNA: TGTGCCAGCAGTTACGGCAGGCCCCTTGATTATGGCTACACCTTC. Translation gives CASSYGRPLDYGYTF.

This chain uses TRBV10-2 with TRBJ2-7; possibly TRBD2 for D (5 bases). The CDR3 has 15 residues. Trimming left V 0 bases short and J 4 bases short, with 13 bases between. Per the germline V gene, CDR1 is WSHSY and CDR2 is SAAADI. CDR3 DNA sequence: TGCGCCAGCAGTGAGTCGTTGGCAGGCGGGTACGAGCAGTACTTC. This encodes CASSESLAGGYEQYF.

In its sample, this clone was seen a few times. At the DNA level, this CDR3 is encoded by other sequences in the same sample as well. The chain links TRBV15 to TRBJ1-2; 11 nucleotides match TRBD1. The germline V gene has CDR1 LNHNV and CDR2 YYDKDF (reference sequence). There are 15 residues in the CDR3. V gave up 4 bases and J gave up 1 base; unmatched junction bases: 2. The CDR3 loop is CATSTGTGGNYGYTF. In DNA, the CDR3 is TGTGCCACCAGCACGGGGACAGGGGGTAACTATGGCTACACCTTC.

This rearrangement joins TRBV7-2 to TRBJ2-3, with D possibly TRBD1 on 6 matching bases. Germline CDR1 and CDR2: SGHTA and FQGNSA. The CDR3 has 16 amino acids. V was trimmed by 2 bases and J by 6 bases, leaving 18 bases between them. CDR3 residues: CASSLYGGAAGDTQYF. The CDR3 bases are TGTGCCAGCAGCTTATATGGGGGCGCAGCAGGGGATACGCAGTATTTT.

CDR3 DNA sequence: TGCGCCAGCAGCCAAGATTTCGGGCGCGAGCAGTACTTC. As protein: CASSQDFGREQYF. This chain joins TRBV4-3 and TRBJ2-7, with D unclear. Germline lookup yields CDR1 LGHNA and CDR2 YSLEER. This CDR3 region has 13 residues. V shed 0 bases and J shed 6 bases, with 9 bases lying between them.

This chain connects TRBV19 to TRBJ2-7; TRBD2 agrees at 8 bases. Trimming at V came to 3 bases and at J to 3 bases, leaving 10 bases not matched to a gene. This CDR3 spans 16 amino acids. Germline V gene data show CDR1 as LNHDA and CDR2 as SQIVND (reference sequence). The CDR3 here is CASSMTSGGGGYEQYF. Here the CDR3 DNA reads TGTGCCAGTAGTATGACGAGCGGGGGCGGAGGCTACGAGCAGTACTTC.

The V call is TRBV4-2, the J call TRBJ1-1; D remains unclear. V gave up 0 bases and J gave up 0 bases, with 8 bases separating them. The length of the CDR3 is 15 residues. The germline V gene has CDR1 LGHNA and CDR2 YNFKEQ. The CDR3 sequence is CASSQEQGMNTEAFF. In DNA, the CDR3 is TGTGCCAGCAGCCAAGAGCAAGGGATGAACACTGAAGCTTTCTTT.

The chain is built from TRBV29-1 and TRBJ2-7; TRBD2 might be the D (6 bases). V was cut by 4 bases and J by 7 bases, with 17 bases left in between. The germline V gene has CDR1 SQVTM and CDR2 ANQGSEA. The CDR3 loop spans 13 amino acids. CDR3 bases: TGCAGCGTTGTCGTAGCCACGGGGAGGGAGCAGTACTTC. It yields the protein CSVVVATGREQYF.

The V and J genes are TRBV20-1 and TRBJ2-1; possibly TRBD1 or TRBD2 for D (5 bases each). V was pared by 6 bases and J by 15 bases, with 18 bases between. The length of the CDR3 is 11 residues. The germline gives CDR1 DFQATT, CDR2 SNEGSKA (reference sequence). This CDR3 is CSAIPGPQVFF. The CDR3 DNA reads as TGCAGTGCCATTCCGGGGCCCCAGGTGTTCTTC.

The chain combines TRBV7-6 with TRBJ1-3; unclear D gene. The CDR3 loop spans 17 amino acids. Trimming stripped 1 base from V and 2 bases from J, with 15 bases between. Germline assignment: CDR1 SGHVS and CDR2 FNYEAQ. As DNA, the CDR3 is TGTGCCAGCAGCTTAGAATCTTGGGCGACTACTGGAAACACCATATATTTT. It codes for CASSLESWATTGNTIYF.

This clone was detected a few times. V usage is TRBV19 and J usage is TRBJ2-4; D remains unclear. Germline V lookup: CDR1 LNHDA, CDR2 SQIVND (reference sequence). V was clipped by 3 bases and J by 0 bases, with 6 bases between them. The CDR3 contains 14 residues. The CDR3 spells CASSISSAKNIQYF. Here the CDR3 DNA reads TGTGCCAGTAGTATTTCATCAGCCAAAAACATTCAGTACTTC. The full variable domain, rest sourced from reference TRBV19 and TRBJ2-4, is DGGITQSPKYLFRKEGQNVTLSCEQNLNHDAMYWYRQDPGQGLRLIYYSQIVNDFQKGDIAEGYSVSREKKESFPLTVTSAQKNPTAFYLCASSISSAKNIQYFGAGTRLSVL.

The chain combines TRBV15 with TRBJ2-6; D is unclear. V was trimmed by 1 base and J by 0 bases, leaving 7 bases between them. The germline gives CDR1 LNHNV, CDR2 YYDKDF (reference sequence). This CDR3 spans 16 amino acids. CDR3 DNA: TGTGCCACCAGCAGAGGGGCGGTCTCTGGGGCCAACGTCCTGACTTTC. This gives the protein CATSRGAVSGANVLTF.

The rearrangement joins TRBV29-1 to TRBJ1-4; D is unresolved. Trimming cost V 6 bases and J 5 bases, with 19 bases left between them. CDR3 length: 15 amino acids. CDR1 is SQVTM and CDR2 is ANQGSEA in the germline V gene. The CDR3 DNA reads TGCAGCGTCGTAAACCGAGAGAACCCCAATGAAAAACTGTTTTTT. It specifies CSVVNRENPNEKLFF.

Only one count was recorded for this clone. The chain joins TRBV5-1 to TRBJ2-3; tentative D call: TRBD1 (6 bases). The germline CDR1 and CDR2 sequences are SGHRS and YFSETQ. V dropped 0 bases and J dropped 3 bases, with 11 bases sitting between them. The CDR3 sequence is 15 residues long. The CDR3 DNA is TGCGCCAGCAGCTTGGGTGGCAGGGGAACAGATACGCAGTATTTT. It is translated as CASSLGGRGTDTQYF.